The clone carrying this TCR beta chain has at least ten counts. The CDR3 totals 13 residues. Germline V gene lookup returns CDR1 KGHSH and CDR2 LQKENI. The germline V and J ends were trimmed by 7 bases and 0 bases, with 9 bases remaining between them. This record comes from a study of patients and donors after allogeneic stem cell transplantation. Via MiXCR, TCRdb re-called the RT-PCR reads, giving one row per CDR3 protein. The data contain fewer than 75,000 distinct CDR3 sequences, about 14% of them seen just once; the ten biggest clones take up about a third. The clonotype comes from a human donor who was either an allogeneic HSCT recipient or a stem cell or donor lymphocyte infusion donor (not recorded which). It is not recorded whose cells these are; they may come from a transplant donor. The sequenced sample was blood, either unsorted or a sorted T cell fraction (not recorded which). The genes are TRBV18 and TRBJ1-1; no firm D call. The CDR3 region has the DNA TGTGCCAGCTTTTGGGAGATGAACACTGAAGCTTTCTTT. Its protein is CASFWEMNTEAFF.